The following is a T cell receptor (beta chain) sequence with its context. This specimen belongs to a study of T cell changes during pregnancy in multiple sclerosis. Clones were read by immunoSEQ multiplex PCR, and TCRdb kept only the in-frame ones, dropping some. The table shows about 13,000 clones, with 75% to 90% occurring only once. V was shortened by 1 base and J by 1 base, with 14 bases between the two germline ends. The length of the CDR3 is 16 residues. In germline, CDR1 is SEHNR, CDR2 FQNEAQ (reference sequence). The TCR sequence derives from a female donor in good health, enrolled as a control in a pregnancy study. The sequenced sample was CD8+ T cells from peripheral blood mononuclear cells, obtained after pregnancy. The chain uses TRBV7-9 and TRBJ2-7; D is unresolved. In DNA, the CDR3 is TGTGCCAGCAGCTTAGATGAGACACCTTTATCCTACGAGCAGTACTTC. Its translation is CASSLDETPLSYEQYF.